A single sample gave rise to the 19 T cell receptor beta chains below, sequenced in a study of blood T cell repertoires in COVID-19. Sequenced by immunoSEQ multiplex PCR; TCRdb stores in-frame clones only, minus some. The sample has roughly 120,000 clones; about 85% are singletons. The sequencing sample was made of peripheral blood. The source of these receptors is a man in his fifties or sixties with acute or convalescent COVID-19.

The chain employs TRBV6-1 and TRBJ1-5; TRBD1 is a possible D gene (5 bases). V was clipped by 0 bases and J by 0 bases, with 9 bases between them. CDR3 length: 16 amino acids. Germline loops: CDR1 MNHNS, CDR2 SASEGT. The CDR3 sequence: CASSEAGLISNQPQHF. The CDR3 DNA is TGTGCCAGCAGTGAAGCGGGACTAATTAGCAATCAGCCCCAGCATTTT.

V is TRBV11-2 and J is TRBJ2-3, with D tentatively TRBD2 (6 bases). V dropped 8 bases and J dropped 6 bases, with 15 bases sitting between them. The CDR3 is 13 amino acids. The germline CDR1 and CDR2 sequences are SGHAT and FQNNGV. The DNA for the CDR3 is TGTGCCAGCCGCGGGGTTCGCGGCGATACGCAGTATTTT. Amino acid sequence: CASRGVRGDTQYF.

This chain links TRBV11-2 with TRBJ1-3; no definite D call. The V gene lost 5 bases and the J gene lost 4 bases, with 12 bases spanning the gap. CDR3 length equals 14 residues. Germline lookup yields CDR1 SGHAT and CDR2 FQNNGV. The CDR3 sequence is CASSTSTTGNTIYF. The CDR3, as DNA: TGTGCCAGCAGCACCTCTACTACAGGAAACACCATATATTTT.

V and J are TRBV7-9 and TRBJ2-7; D is perhaps TRBD1 (7 bases). Trimming shortened V by 5 bases and J by 1 base, and 15 bases separated the two germline ends. Germline lookup yields CDR1 SEHNR and CDR2 FQNEAQ (reference sequence). The CDR3 totals 15 residues. This CDR3 reads CASSLSAGGSYEQYV. The CDR3 coding sequence is TGTGCCAGCAGCCTCTCGGCAGGGGGGTCCTACGAGCAGTACGTC.

The chain joins TRBV19 to TRBJ2-5; 8 nucleotides match TRBD1. CDR1 LNHDA and CDR2 SQIVND come from the germline V gene (reference sequence). CDR3 length: 14 residues. V shed 4 bases and J 4 bases; nucleotides not matched to a gene: 5. The CDR3 spells CASSTTGVPETQYF. CDR3 coding DNA: TGTGCCAGTAGTACGACAGGGGTCCCAGAGACCCAGTACTTC.

The chain uses TRBV19 and TRBJ1-1, with TRBD1 identical over 7 bases. This CDR3 comprises 13 residues. Germline values: CDR1 LNHDA, CDR2 SQIVND (reference sequence). V lost 5 bases, J lost 10 bases, and 10 bases stayed unmatched. The CDR3 DNA follows: TGTGCCAGTAGTCTCCCCGGGACAGTTACAGCTTTCTTT. The encoded protein is CASSLPGTVTAFF.

Comments on this clone: Other nucleotide sequences in the sample specify the same CDR3. The chain uses TRBV3-1 (or the pseudogene TRBV3-2) and TRBJ1-1, with D unclear. The CDR3 is 13 residues long. Trimming left V 1 base short and J 4 bases short, with 7 bases between. Germline V gene lookup returns CDR1 LGHDT and CDR2 YNNKEL (reference sequence). The CDR3 DNA reads TGTGCCAGCAGCCAAGTCCCAGGCACTGAAGCTTTCTTT. Translation gives CASSQVPGTEAFF.

The chain recombines TRBV6-1 with TRBJ2-1; a weak D match, TRBD2 (5 bases). From germline, CDR1 is MNHNS and CDR2 SASEGT. The V end lost 2 bases, the J end lost 7 bases, and 24 bases lay between the germline ends. The CDR3 loop spans 18 amino acids. For the CDR3, the DNA is TGTGCCAGCAGTGAATACCACGCTCCGGGGTTTGTTGGGAATGAGCAGTTCTTC. This gives the protein CASSEYHAPGFVGNEQFF.

The chain uses TRBV2 and TRBJ1-4; D gene unclear. The ends were cut back, 4 bases at V and 0 bases at J, with 6 bases in the middle. The germline V gene encodes CDR1 SNHLY and CDR2 FYNNEI. The CDR3 covers 14 residues. The CDR3 nucleotides are TGTGCCAGCAGTGTTCAGTCAACTAATGAAAAACTGTTTTTT. It is translated as CASSVQSTNEKLFF.

The rearrangement uses TRBV5-5 and TRBJ1-5, with D possibly TRBD1 on 5 matching bases. V gave up 0 bases and J gave up 0 bases, with 13 bases separating them. CDR3 length equals 17 residues. Germline CDR1 SGHKS, CDR2 YYEKEE (reference sequence). The DNA for the CDR3 is TGTGCCAGCAGCTTGGGGTTTCCAGGGATTAGCAATCAGCCCCAGCATTTT. Translated, it gives CASSLGFPGISNQPQHF.

V usage is TRBV5-8 and J usage is TRBJ1-2; 7 positions match TRBD1. The ends lost 0 bases at V and 9 bases at J; junction bases unmatched: 11. Germline V lookup: CDR1 SGHTS, CDR2 YDEGEE. This CDR3 has 15 residues. The CDR3 DNA is TGTGCCAGCAGCTTGGCCGGGCGGCAGGGGGGAAGCTACACCTTC. It is translated as CASSLAGRQGGSYTF.

This chain links TRBV18 with TRBJ1-2, with a tentative D call TRBD1 (6 bases). The CDR3 runs to 13 residues. V was shortened by 4 bases and J by 2 bases, with 8 bases between the two germline ends. In germline, CDR1 is KGHSH, CDR2 LQKENI. CDR3 DNA: TGTGCCAGCTCACAGGACAGAAACTATGGCTACACCTTC. Translating it yields CASSQDRNYGYTF.

This clone was seen a single time. This chain joins TRBV4-2 and TRBJ2-3, with TRBD2 matching 8 bases. This CDR3 is 16 amino acids long. Germline CDR1 and CDR2: LGHNA and YNFKEQ. With 0 bases clipped from V and 1 base from J, the junction kept 3 bases outside the gene matches. CDR3 protein: CASSQDPAGGTDTQYF. For the CDR3, the DNA is TGTGCCAGCAGCCAAGATCCAGCGGGGGGCACAGATACGCAGTATTTT.

The chain recombines TRBV2 with TRBJ1-4; 7 bases fit TRBD1. Germline V CDR1 and CDR2: SNHLY, FYNNEI. This CDR3 is 15 amino acids long. The V gene end was trimmed by 2 bases and the J gene end by 7 bases; junction bases not matched to a gene: 7. The CDR3 region is CASSEKGTAREKLFF. The CDR3 coding sequence is TGTGCCAGCAGTGAAAAGGGGACAGCTCGTGAAAAACTGTTTTTT. Complete variable domain (other parts from reference TRBV2 and TRBJ1-4): EPEVTQTPSHQVTQMGQEVILRCVPISNHLYFYWYRQILGQKVEFLVSFYNNEISEKSEIFDDQFSVERPDGSNFTLKIRSTKLEDSAMYFCASSEKGTAREKLFFGSGTQLSVL.

Details on this clone: Distinct nucleotide sequences in the sample also encode this CDR3. This sequence joins TRBV3-1 (or the pseudogene TRBV3-2) and TRBJ2-1; 8 nucleotides line up with TRBD1. V trimming: 4 bases; J trimming: 7 bases; junction bases outside the gene matches: 0. CDR1 and CDR2 (germline): LGHDT, YNNKEL (reference sequence). The CDR3 is 12 residues long. CDR3 nucleotides: TGTGCCAGCAGCCGACAGGGGAATGAGCAGTTCTTC. This encodes CASSRQGNEQFF.

This chain links TRBV21-1 with TRBJ2-3; TRBD2 is the table's D call, not checked against the DNA. TRBV21-1 is a pseudogene. The CDR3 spans 14 residues. In DNA, the CDR3 is TGTGCCAGCGCGGGGGCCTTGGGCACAGATACGCAGTATTTT. Protein sequence: CASAGALGTDTQYF.

The genes are TRBV6-5 and TRBJ2-7; 7 bases are a match to TRBD1. The CDR3 consists of 13 residues. With 7 bases clipped from V and 6 bases from J, the junction kept 9 bases outside the gene matches. Germline assignment: CDR1 MNHEY and CDR2 SVGAGI. Written as DNA, the CDR3 is TGTGCCAGCACCCTAGACAGGGCGGGCGAGCAGTACGTC. Translating gives CASTLDRAGEQYV.

The chain has TRBV19 and TRBJ1-4; D is unclear. V shed 2 bases and J shed 5 bases, with 9 bases lying between them. Germline CDR1 LNHDA, CDR2 SQIVND (reference sequence). This CDR3 spans 14 amino acids. The CDR3 coding sequence is TGTGCCAGTAGTATACCCGGGAACAATGAAAAACTGTTTTTT. Amino acid sequence: CASSIPGNNEKLFF.

The rearrangement joins TRBV19 to TRBJ1-5; D perhaps matches TRBD1 (5 bases). The V and J ends lost 7 bases and 2 bases respectively, with 12 bases between them. This CDR3 contains 14 residues. The V gene's germline CDR1 is LNHDA and CDR2 SQIVND (reference sequence). The CDR3 is CASNYQQGNQPQHF. The CDR3 nucleotides read TGTGCCAGTAATTACCAACAGGGCAATCAGCCCCAGCATTTT. The full variable domain, with the rest looked up from reference TRBV19 and TRBJ1-5, is DGGITQSPKYLFRKEGQNVTLSCEQNLNHDAMYWYRQDPGQGLRLIYYSQIVNDFQKGDIAEGYSVSREKKESFPLTVTSAQKNPTAFYLCASNYQQGNQPQHFGDGTRLSIL.